This T cell receptor beta chain is from a study of T cell clones after liver transplantation. Study details: TCRbeta sequencing after a pre-transplant mixed lymphocyte reaction identified graft-donor-reactive clones, later tracked in post-transplant blood. Apart from a few HCV-positive recipients, transplants were for non-autoimmune, non-viral reasons. General study findings and limits: Migration into the graft, not deletion, may explain lost graft donor-reactive T cells.

The germline CDR1 and CDR2 sequences are SGHTA and FQGNSA. V shed 8 bases and J shed 3 bases, with 14 bases lying between them. The CDR3 sequence is 13 residues long. Clones were sequenced by immunoSEQ multiplex PCR, and TCRdb holds only the in-frame ones, with some missing. This table holds 70,000 or so clones, roughly 92% found once. With respect to this clone: Its antigen is unidentified.

This chain uses TRBV7-2 with TRBJ2-7; D is perhaps TRBD1 (6 bases). This clonotype was obtained from a human patient who received a liver transplant. Some T cells may have originated in the graft donor. The sequencing used CD4+ T cells from blood, collected 25 months after liver transplant. The CDR3 DNA reads as TGTGCCAGCGGGCCAACAGGGTTCTACGAGCAGTACTTC. Translating it yields CASGPTGFYEQYF.